This entry lists 2 T cell receptor beta chains sequenced from one sample in a study of T cell clusters in autoimmune cytopenias. One tube held mixed TRB-A and TRB-B primer pools for touch-down PCR. From the multiplex PCR reads, TCRdb lists one entry per CDR3 protein and no DNA. The listing records 6,000 to 8,500 distinct CDR3 sequences. Each sample's input was around 250 ng genomic DNA, some 40,000 genome equivalents. The sample was also linked to a second study, of T cell repertoires in aging, cancer and after chemotherapy.

Specimen: peripheral blood. The receptors stem from a human donor in good health.

By frequency, this clonotype registers medium-sized (0.01 to 0.1%). This chain's CDR3 is CASSRPTGGGQETQYF. V usage is TRBV6-2 or TRBV6-3 and J usage is TRBJ2-5; TCRdb reports TRBD2, a call that lacks DNA to check it against. CDR3 length equals 16 residues. Germline V gene data show CDR1 as MNHEY and CDR2 as SVGEGT.

The chain uses TRBV20-1 and TRBJ1-1; TCRdb proposes TRBD1, but this gene call is untestable without DNA. The CDR3 is 13 residues long. Germline V gives CDR1 DFQATT, CDR2 SNEGSKA (reference sequence). The CDR3 loop reads CSAGGSLNTEAFF.